This TCR beta chain originates from a study of shared clonotypes between healthy human individuals. This clone has just one count. Per the original data handling: Filtering differed since immunoSEQ provided only junctions, with no quality scores. Profiling relied on immunoSEQ multiplex PCR, and the TCRdb table lists in-frame clones only, not all of them. V and J calls and clone size are those listed in that table; D and trimming were worked out from the DNA. The sample includes 800,000 to 1,200,000 clones, around 78% of them seen just once. CDR1 is MDHEN and CDR2 is SYDVKM in the germline V gene. J gave up 2 bases and V 3 bases, and 8 bases lay outside the gene matches. The CDR3 runs to 16 residues.

Source material: memory CD4+ T cells from PBMCs. Regarding subset: CD45RA-negative fraction. The V gene is TRBV28, the J gene TRBJ2-7; 9 nucleotides agree with TRBD1. The clonotype originates from a man aged 18 to 30 in good health. Some clones in this sample may be carry-over from other donors' samples. In DNA, the CDR3 is TGTGCCAGCAGTTTGGGCGGACAGGGGTTAACCTACGAGCAGTACTTC. Its translation is CASSLGGQGLTYEQYF.